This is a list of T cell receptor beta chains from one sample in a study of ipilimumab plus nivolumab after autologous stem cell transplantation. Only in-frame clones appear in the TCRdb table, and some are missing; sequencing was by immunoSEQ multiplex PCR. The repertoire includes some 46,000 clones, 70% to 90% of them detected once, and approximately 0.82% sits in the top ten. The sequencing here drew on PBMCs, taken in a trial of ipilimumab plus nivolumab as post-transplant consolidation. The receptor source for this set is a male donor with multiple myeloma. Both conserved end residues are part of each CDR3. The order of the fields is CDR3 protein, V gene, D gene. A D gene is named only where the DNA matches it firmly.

CDR3aa: CASSQVGSYSNQPQHF
v_gene: TRBV4-1
d_gene: -

CDR3aa: CASNFGLTRNKETQYF
v_gene: TRBV28
d_gene: -

CDR3aa: CASSLRGGESEAFF
v_gene: TRBV11-2
d_gene: -

CDR3aa: CASSPSSSNEKLFF
v_gene: TRBV5-1
d_gene: -

CDR3aa: CASSLDTGAGANVLTF
v_gene: TRBV11-3
d_gene: TRBD1

CDR3aa: CATSRGQGASEQYF
v_gene: TRBV15
d_gene: TRBD1

CDR3aa: CASSSGQVGADTQYF
v_gene: TRBV5-6
d_gene: TRBD1

CDR3aa: CASSSEGRYEQYF
v_gene: TRBV5-1
d_gene: -

CDR3aa: CASSVDSRSGTDTQYF
v_gene: TRBV9
d_gene: -

CDR3aa: CASSLFRGTYEQYF
v_gene: TRBV27
d_gene: -

CDR3aa: CASSKNRQGSSYNSPLHF
v_gene: TRBV19
d_gene: TRBD1

CDR3aa: CASSSVVGNTIYF
v_gene: TRBV19
d_gene: -

CDR3aa: CASSTWAYNEQFF
v_gene: TRBV19
d_gene: -

CDR3aa: CASTTTQGNTEAFF
v_gene: TRBV6-5
d_gene: -

CDR3aa: CASSPGTNLEGNTIYF
v_gene: TRBV18
d_gene: -

CDR3aa: CASSFSGPGELFF
v_gene: TRBV7-3
d_gene: -

CDR3aa: CASSPGTGGAGLHGELFF
v_gene: TRBV11-1
d_gene: TRBD1

CDR3aa: CASSNTGGGFTEAFF
v_gene: TRBV6-1
d_gene: TRBD1

CDR3aa: CASSRGQKQPQHF
v_gene: TRBV7-2
d_gene: -

CDR3aa: CASSLVAGEGGETQYF
v_gene: TRBV7-2
d_gene: TRBD2

CDR3aa: CASGGQNTGELFF
v_gene: TRBV9
d_gene: -

CDR3aa: CASSESSGSPETQYF
v_gene: TRBV9
d_gene: TRBD2

CDR3aa: CASSVGQRSNYGYTF
v_gene: TRBV7-8
d_gene: -

CDR3aa: CAISDRDRAPYEQYF
v_gene: TRBV10-3
d_gene: TRBD1

CDR3aa: CASSLMGKQFF
v_gene: TRBV5-6
d_gene: -

CDR3aa: CASSPQSYQPQHF
v_gene: TRBV2
d_gene: -

CDR3aa: CAWTSPGAGGDNEQFF
v_gene: TRBV30
d_gene: TRBD2

CDR3aa: CASSVDGTGSQFF
v_gene: TRBV9
d_gene: TRBD1

CDR3aa: CASSPGTAVGDEQYF
v_gene: TRBV18
d_gene: -

CDR3aa: CAISDQRDREAFF
v_gene: TRBV10-3
d_gene: TRBD1

CDR3aa: CAWNRGANEKLFF
v_gene: TRBV30
d_gene: TRBD1

CDR3aa: CTSSQGDGGNTIYF
v_gene: TRBV1
d_gene: -

CDR3aa: CASSHRGETQYF
v_gene: TRBV27
d_gene: -

CDR3aa: CASSHTLDSTEAFF
v_gene: TRBV4-2
d_gene: -

CDR3aa: CASSRTSGGPDTQYF
v_gene: TRBV7-9
d_gene: TRBD2

CDR3aa: CASSVDADGSYGYTF
v_gene: TRBV9
d_gene: -

CDR3aa: CASSTYNSNTEAFF
v_gene: TRBV27
d_gene: -

CDR3aa: CASSSTGDGFYEQYF
v_gene: TRBV7-3
d_gene: TRBD1

CDR3aa: CASSPLEGNYGYTF
v_gene: TRBV11-2
d_gene: -

CDR3aa: CASSLTGGRNADTQYF
v_gene: TRBV5-1
d_gene: TRBD1

CDR3aa: CASSAQGSGANVLTF
v_gene: TRBV5-1
d_gene: -

CDR3aa: CASNRRGANQPQHF
v_gene: TRBV27
d_gene: -

CDR3aa: CASRSTGTQYF
v_gene: TRBV6-5
d_gene: -

CDR3aa: CASSPGGNTEAFF
v_gene: TRBV27
d_gene: -

CDR3aa: CASTLGQHYNEQFF
v_gene: TRBV5-1
d_gene: TRBD1

CDR3aa: CASSSIAGTPYEQYF
v_gene: TRBV6-5
d_gene: TRBD2

CDR3aa: CASSDPDRRHTEAFF
v_gene: TRBV10-2
d_gene: TRBD1

CDR3aa: CASSSGPVWGGYTF
v_gene: TRBV27
d_gene: -

CDR3aa: CASSLGQGFRTEAFF
v_gene: TRBV28
d_gene: TRBD1

CDR3aa: CASSLELPREGPDTQYF
v_gene: TRBV7-8
d_gene: TRBD2

CDR3aa: CASSMDPGIFGTDNTGELFF
v_gene: TRBV5-1
d_gene: TRBD1

CDR3aa: CSGFTGGEKLFF
v_gene: TRBV29-1
d_gene: -

CDR3aa: CASSLEGYRGPYF
v_gene: TRBV7-9
d_gene: TRBD1

CDR3aa: CASSYPPGTGGHEQYF
v_gene: TRBV5-1
d_gene: TRBD1

CDR3aa: CASSRTKAGHQPQHF
v_gene: TRBV19
d_gene: -

CDR3aa: CASSLVAGGSGELFF
v_gene: TRBV7-2
d_gene: -

CDR3aa: CASSPRTDTEAFF
v_gene: TRBV9
d_gene: -

CDR3aa: CASRSSGSGTDTQYF
v_gene: TRBV7-2
d_gene: -

CDR3aa: CASRATGYSNQPQHF
v_gene: TRBV19
d_gene: TRBD1

CDR3aa: CASSEFYEQYF
v_gene: TRBV6-1
d_gene: -